This T cell receptor (beta chain) was recovered during a study of blood T cell repertoires in COVID-19. Authors' analysis steps: Amplification of reference gene primers provided the estimated nucleated cell counts. Measured with immunoSEQ multiplex PCR; TCRdb has only the in-frame clones, and not every one. That table is the source of V, J and clone size, and D and trimming were worked out from the DNA. Of 200,000 to 250,000 clones listed, approximately 82% are singletons. V lost 5 bases and J lost 7, with 23 bases in between. CDR3 length: 16 residues. Germline V lookup: CDR1 SGHTA, CDR2 FQGNSA. The chain links TRBV7-2 to TRBJ1-1; D possibly corresponds to TRBD1 (6 bases). The sequenced sample consisted of peripheral blood. This receptor was identified in a woman in her late teens or twenties with acute or convalescent COVID-19. CDR3 amino acids: CASSHGSNRASDEAFF. The CDR3 coding sequence is TGTGCCAGCAGCCATGGATCTAACAGGGCATCAGATGAAGCTTTCTTT.